The 26 T cell receptor beta chains presented below share a single source sample, sequenced in a study of CD8+ T cells in alopecia areata. TCR sequencing used cDNA made by reverse transcription of extracted RNA. The protocol was immunoSEQ multiplex PCR, while the TCRdb copy is restricted to in-frame clones and leaves out a portion. The data contain approximately 98,000 clones, approximately 59% of them singletons. Input material: CD8+ T cells sorted from blood. The receptors were gathered from a human donor in good health.

This chain joins TRBV7-6 and TRBJ2-7; D ambiguous. Trimming removed 1 base from V and 3 bases from J, with 13 bases in between. The CDR3 length is 15 residues. The germline V gene has CDR1 SGHVS and CDR2 FNYEAQ. DNA of the CDR3: TGTGCCAGCAGCTTAGACGGTTTGGTCGGCTACGAGCAGTACTTC. Translating gives CASSLDGLVGYEQYF.

This sequence joins TRBV4-1 and TRBJ2-5, with TRBD1 as a possible D gene (5 bases). This CDR3 contains 17 residues. Germline CDR1 is MGHRA and CDR2 is YSYEKL. The ends were cut back, 2 bases at V and 7 bases at J, with 23 bases in the middle. The CDR3 nucleotides are TGCGCCAGCAGCCAATCCAGGACATCCGGGCCCCCGATGACCCAGTACTTC. It encodes CASSQSRTSGPPMTQYF.

In this sample, this clone turned up a few times. V gene TRBV5-1 combines with J gene TRBJ2-7; 7 nucleotides align to TRBD1. CDR3 length: 13 residues. Germline lookup yields CDR1 SGHRS and CDR2 YFSETQ. The trim removed 4 bases at V and 2 bases at J, leaving 3 bases unmatched. CDR3 bases: TGCGCCAGCAGCCCGGGACAGACCTACGAGCAGTACTTC. It specifies CASSPGQTYEQYF.

V and J are TRBV19 and TRBJ1-1, with a possible D match to TRBD1 (5 bases). The CDR3 extends over 18 amino acids. The germline V gene has CDR1 LNHDA and CDR2 SQIVND (reference sequence). V was shortened by 4 bases and J by 0 bases, with 21 bases between the two germline ends. CDR3 in DNA: TGTGCCAGTAGTACCAGGGTACGGGCGCGGGGCCTGAACACTGAAGCTTTCTTT. Translation gives CASSTRVRARGLNTEAFF.

This clone was seen a handful of times. V gene TRBV7-9 combines with J gene TRBJ2-6, with D perhaps TRBD1 (5 bases). The length of the CDR3 is 15 residues. With 6 bases removed from V and 2 bases from J, the gap between germline ends came to 11 bases. CDR1 SEHNR and CDR2 FQNEAQ come from the germline V gene (reference sequence). CDR3 DNA sequence: TGTGCCAGCAGTTATCTAGGGGCTGGGGCCAACGTCCTGACTTTC. Translating gives CASSYLGAGANVLTF.

This chain joins TRBV7-9 and TRBJ2-2; D not resolved. Looked up from germline, CDR1 is SEHNR and CDR2 is FQNEAQ (reference sequence). The CDR3 is 14 amino acids. V shed 5 bases and J shed 0 bases, with 7 bases lying between them. Written as DNA, the CDR3 is TGTGCCAGCAGCGAGTCTACGAACACCGGGGAGCTGTTTTTT. The encoded protein is CASSESTNTGELFF. The complete variable domain, with remaining parts taken from reference TRBV7-9 and TRBJ2-2, reads DTGVSQNPRHKITKRGQNVTFRCDPISEHNRLYWYRQTLGQGPEFLTYFQNEAQLEKSRLLSDRFSAERPKGSFSTLEIQRTEQGDSAMYLCASSESTNTGELFFGEGSRLTVL.

Here the CDR3 reads CTSSQVYGYTF. The CDR3 DNA reads TGCACCAGCAGCCAAGTCTATGGCTACACCTTC. The chain combines TRBV1 with TRBJ1-2. TRBV1 is listed as a pseudogene. The CDR3 is made up of 11 amino acids.

The chain carries TRBV29-1 and TRBJ1-5, with TRBD1 matching over 8 bases. Germline V lookup: CDR1 SQVTM, CDR2 ANQGSEA. The V gene end was trimmed by 5 bases and the J gene end by 5 bases; junction bases not matched to a gene: 17. This CDR3 comprises 17 residues. In DNA, the CDR3 is TGCAGCGTTTATACCCCATACACTGGACAGGGTCATCAGCCCCAGCATTTT. Residues: CSVYTPYTGQGHQPQHF.

Here the CDR3 reads CASSFHGQGYTF. CDR3 nucleotides: TGTGCCAGCAGTTTTCACGGACAGGGCTACACCTTC. The chain combines TRBV27 with TRBJ1-2; possibly TRBD1 for D (6 bases). CDR1 is MNHEY and CDR2 is SMNVEV in the germline V gene (reference sequence). V shed 3 bases and J shed 8 bases, with 10 bases lying between them. The CDR3 totals 12 residues.

The chain is built from TRBV15 and TRBJ2-3; a weak D match, TRBD2 (6 bases). V was clipped by 0 bases and J by 6 bases, with 13 bases between them. CDR1 and CDR2 from the germline V gene are LNHNV and YYDKDF (reference sequence). This CDR3 is built from 15 residues. The chain's CDR3 is CATSRERGGADTQYF. The CDR3 coding sequence is TGTGCCACCAGCAGAGAGCGAGGAGGGGCGGATACGCAGTATTTT.

As DNA, the CDR3 is TGTGCCAGCAGCGCCGTGAGGCCGCACGAGCAGTACTTC. Its protein product is CASSAVRPHEQYF. The chain recombines TRBV28 with TRBJ2-7, with D unclear. V lost 6 bases, J lost 5 bases, and 14 bases lay in between. Germline values: CDR1 MDHEN, CDR2 SYDVKM. The CDR3 covers 13 residues.

The chain links TRBV13 to TRBJ2-7; D is perhaps TRBD1 (5 bases). With 1 base removed from V and 4 bases from J, the gap between germline ends came to 11 bases. CDR3 length: 14 amino acids. The V gene's germline CDR1 is PRHDT and CDR2 FYEKMQ (reference sequence). The CDR3 spells CASSLVRQRYEQYF. As DNA, the CDR3 is TGTGCCAGCAGCTTAGTTCGACAGAGATACGAGCAGTACTTC.

The gene calls are TRBV7-8 and TRBJ2-2; tentatively, D is TRBD1 (5 bases). V was clipped by 5 bases and J by 4 bases, with 11 bases between them. Germline loops: CDR1 SGHVS, CDR2 FQNEAQ. The CDR3 totals 14 residues. CDR3 nucleotides: TGTGCCAGCAGCCCCGCAGGGCCCACCGGGGAGCTGTTTTTT. Protein sequence: CASSPAGPTGELFF.

The genes are TRBV30 and TRBJ2-3, with TRBD2 matching 9 bases. The CDR3 has 16 amino acids. The junction had 7 bases not matched to a gene; V was cut back by 0 bases and J by 3 bases. The germline gives CDR1 GTSNPN, CDR2 SVGIG (reference sequence). The CDR3 DNA follows: TGTGCCTGGAGTGTACGCGGGAGGGGCGGGACAGATACGCAGTATTTT. Translated: CAWSVRGRGGTDTQYF.

This chain uses TRBV5-6 with TRBJ2-3, with 10 bases matching TRBD2. Germline-derived CDR1 and CDR2 are SGHDT and YYEEEE. V dropped 1 base and J dropped 1; count of bases not matched to a gene: 3. The CDR3 extends over 16 amino acids. CDR3 DNA sequence: TGTGCCAGCAGCTTGATAACTAGCGGGGGCACAGATACGCAGTATTTT. This translates into CASSLITSGGTDTQYF.

This sequence joins TRBV6-1 and TRBJ2-3; no clear D gene. V lost 8 bases and J 2 bases, leaving 17 bases between the germline ends. CDR1 and CDR2 (germline): MNHNS, SASEGT. This CDR3 region has 15 residues. The CDR3 protein is CASGPDPTLTDTQYF. CDR3 DNA: TGTGCCAGCGGCCCCGACCCTACTCTCACAGATACGCAGTATTTT.

This clone was found a few times. The chain is built from TRBV5-1 and TRBJ2-1; D call uncertain. This CDR3 region has 13 residues. Trimming shortened V by 2 bases and J by 1 base, and 4 bases separated the two germline ends. The germline gives CDR1 SGHRS, CDR2 YFSETQ. The DNA of the CDR3 is TGCGCCAGCAGCTTTACTTCCTACAATGAGCAGTTCTTC. Amino acid sequence: CASSFTSYNEQFF.

The chain employs TRBV30 and TRBJ1-2, with D uncertain. Germline CDR1 is GTSNPN and CDR2 is SVGIG (reference sequence). The ends were cut back, 0 bases at V and 1 base at J, with 15 bases in the middle. The CDR3 has 16 residues. The CDR3: CAWSVLGLYHNYGYTF. DNA of the CDR3: TGTGCCTGGAGTGTCTTAGGTCTCTACCATAACTATGGCTACACCTTC.

This clone was detected only once. V is TRBV27 and J is TRBJ1-6, with 9 bases matching TRBD1. This CDR3 is 18 amino acids long. Per germline, CDR1 MNHEY and CDR2 SMNVEV (reference sequence). With 5 bases clipped from V and 5 bases from J, the junction kept 13 bases outside the gene matches. The CDR3 nucleotides are TGTGCCAGCAGTCAACTCGTCGGACAGGGGTACAATAATTCACCCCTCCACTTT. Protein sequence: CASSQLVGQGYNNSPLHF.

The chain links TRBV27 to TRBJ1-1; D possibly corresponds to TRBD1 (6 bases). This CDR3 is 13 amino acids long. Trimming took 3 bases from V and 3 from J, leaving 8 bases between them. The germline CDR1 and CDR2 sequences are MNHEY and SMNVEV (reference sequence). The CDR3 loop is CASSFGQYTEAFF. The CDR3 DNA sequence: TGTGCCAGCAGTTTCGGACAGTACACTGAAGCTTTCTTT.

This clone was found once. This sequence joins TRBV7-9 and TRBJ1-2; 8 nucleotides agree with TRBD1. This CDR3 comprises 15 residues. Unmatched junction bases numbered 9, after V lost 5 bases and J lost 4 bases. Germline V gene lookup returns CDR1 SEHNR and CDR2 FQNEAQ (reference sequence). The CDR3 loop reads CASSRPGQGGYGYTF. CDR3 coding DNA: TGTGCCAGCAGCCGACCCGGACAGGGAGGCTATGGCTACACCTTC.

The V and J genes are TRBV11-2 and TRBJ2-7; TRBD2 might be the D (6 bases). V was trimmed by 3 bases and J by 3 bases, leaving 12 bases between them. The CDR3 is 14 residues long. Per the germline V gene, CDR1 is SGHAT and CDR2 is FQNNGV. CDR3 bases: TGTGCCAGCAGCTTTAGCGGAGAGCGCTACGAGCAGTACTTC. It specifies CASSFSGERYEQYF.

The chain links TRBV15 to TRBJ2-3, with 7 positions matching TRBD2. Germline CDR1 and CDR2: LNHNV and YYDKDF (reference sequence). The CDR3 length is 15 residues. J was trimmed by 3 bases and V by 8 bases; bases with no gene match: 11. CDR3 amino acids: CATLGVAGPTDTQYF. CDR3 nucleotide sequence: TGTGCCACCCTGGGGGTAGCGGGCCCGACAGATACGCAGTATTTT. Complete variable domain (other parts from reference TRBV15 and TRBJ2-3): DAMVIQNPRYQVTQFGKPVTLSCSQTLNHNVMYWYQQKSSQAPKLLFHYYDKDFNNEADTPDNFQSRRPNTSFCFLDIRSPGLGDTAMYLCATLGVAGPTDTQYFGPGTRLTVL.

The chain employs TRBV5-1 and TRBJ2-1; TRBD1 matches 8 bases. This CDR3 has 14 residues. The V gene end was trimmed by 0 bases and the J gene end by 8 bases; junction bases not matched to a gene: 4. The germline V gene has CDR1 SGHRS and CDR2 YFSETQ. CDR3 amino acids: CASSLGTGLDEQFF. The CDR3 nucleotides are TGCGCCAGCAGCTTGGGGACAGGGCTGGATGAGCAGTTCTTC.

The chain combines TRBV6-1 with TRBJ2-1; TRBD2 aligns across 7 bases. Trimming cost V 7 bases and J 8 bases; bases outside gene matches: 8. Germline V gene lookup returns CDR1 MNHNS and CDR2 SASEGT. CDR3 size: 13 residues. The CDR3 sequence is CASMRFGLDEQFF. DNA of the CDR3: TGTGCCAGCATGCGGTTTGGACTAGATGAGCAGTTCTTC.

The genes are TRBV15 and TRBJ2-1; D possibly corresponds to TRBD1 (6 bases). CDR3 length: 14 amino acids. Trimming pared 5 bases from V and 9 bases from J, leaving 17 bases between. Germline V gene data show CDR1 as LNHNV and CDR2 as YYDKDF (reference sequence). The CDR3 sequence is CATSGSLSGVEQFF. The DNA for the CDR3 is TGTGCCACCAGCGGTAGCCTTTCAGGGGTTGAGCAGTTCTTC.